One T cell receptor beta chain is described in this entry. The antigen is unknown. The data were taken from a study of monozygotic twins with inflammatory bowel disease. General study points: IBD patients shared fewer clonotypes with others than healthy twins, especially with disease activity. Among IBD patients, TCRbeta diversity (inverse Simpson) was lower than in healthy co-twins.

Each TCR library used 3,000 to 3,500 ng of total RNA. One entry per CDR3 protein, without DNA, is what TCRdb gives after re-calling the 5' RACE reads. The sample shows 300,000 to 450,000 distinct CDR3 sequences, and 2% to 3% sits with its ten largest clones. The CDR3 extends over 15 amino acids. Germline loops: CDR1 MGHDK, CDR2 SYGVNS. The rearrangement links TRBV25-1 to TRBJ2-7; the TCRdb call, TRBD1, lacks DNA for checking. The source material was blood. The TCR was taken from a human donor with ulcerative colitis or Crohn's disease, or a healthy co-twin of an affected twin (not recorded which). This chain's CDR3 is CASSDIDPEQYEQYF.